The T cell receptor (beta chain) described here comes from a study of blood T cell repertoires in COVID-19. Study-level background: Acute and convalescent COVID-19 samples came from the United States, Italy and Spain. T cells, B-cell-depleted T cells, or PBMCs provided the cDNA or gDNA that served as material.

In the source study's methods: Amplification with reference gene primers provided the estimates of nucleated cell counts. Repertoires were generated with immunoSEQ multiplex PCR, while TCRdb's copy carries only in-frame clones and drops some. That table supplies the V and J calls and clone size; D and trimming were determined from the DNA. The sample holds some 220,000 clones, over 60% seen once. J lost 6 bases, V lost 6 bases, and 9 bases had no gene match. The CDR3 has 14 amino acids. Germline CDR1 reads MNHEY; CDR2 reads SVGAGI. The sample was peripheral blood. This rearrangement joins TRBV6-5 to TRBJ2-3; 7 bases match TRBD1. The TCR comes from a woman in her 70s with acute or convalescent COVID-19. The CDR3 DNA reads TGTGCCAGCAGGCGACAGGGACCAAGGGATACGCAGTATTTT. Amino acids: CASRRQGPRDTQYF.